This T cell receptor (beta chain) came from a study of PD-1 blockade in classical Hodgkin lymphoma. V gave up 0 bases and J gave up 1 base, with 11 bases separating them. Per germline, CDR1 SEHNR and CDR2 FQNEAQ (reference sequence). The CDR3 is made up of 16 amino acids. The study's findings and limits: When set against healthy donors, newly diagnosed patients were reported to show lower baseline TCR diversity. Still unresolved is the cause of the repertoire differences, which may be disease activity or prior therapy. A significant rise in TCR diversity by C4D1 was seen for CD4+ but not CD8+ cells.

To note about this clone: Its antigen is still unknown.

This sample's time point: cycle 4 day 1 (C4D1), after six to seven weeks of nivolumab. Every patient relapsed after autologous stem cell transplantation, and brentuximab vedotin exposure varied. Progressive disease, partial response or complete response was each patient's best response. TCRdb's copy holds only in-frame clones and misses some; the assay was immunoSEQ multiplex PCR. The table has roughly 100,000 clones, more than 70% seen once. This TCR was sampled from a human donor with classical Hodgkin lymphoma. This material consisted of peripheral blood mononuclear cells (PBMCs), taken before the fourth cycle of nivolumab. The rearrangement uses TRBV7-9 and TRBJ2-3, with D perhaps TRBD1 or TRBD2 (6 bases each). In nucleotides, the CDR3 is TGTGCCAGCAGCTTAGCGGGGGGCTGGGGCACAGATACGCAGTATTTT. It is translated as CASSLAGGWGTDTQYF.